Sequencing of this TCR beta chain was carried out in a study of blood T cell repertoires in COVID-19. The wider study: Sources were T cells, B-cell-depleted T cells, or PBMCs; the material itself was cDNA or gDNA.

TCRdb's copy holds only in-frame clones and misses some; the assay was immunoSEQ multiplex PCR. The sample holds around 300,000 clones, 88% seen once. Between the trimmed V and J ends, which lost 2 bases and 0 bases, there was a span of 8 bases. This CDR3 has 14 residues. Germline CDR1 reads SGHTA; CDR2 reads FQGNSA. The sample was peripheral blood. V usage is TRBV7-2 and J usage is TRBJ2-7; D may be TRBD1 (6 bases). This TCR was recovered from a woman in her forties or fifties with active or convalescent COVID-19. As DNA, the CDR3 is TGTGCCAGCAGCTTACAGGGGCCCTCCTACGAGCAGTACTTC. Amino acids: CASSLQGPSYEQYF.